These 24 T cell receptor beta chains came from one sample sequenced in a study of Ad26.COV2.S vaccination and SARS-CoV-2 variants. TCRdb's copy holds only in-frame clones and misses some; the assay was immunoSEQ multiplex PCR. The sample holds around 250,000 clones, around 88% seen once. This sample's treatment: some 20 received Ad26.COV2.S at low or high dose, single or two shots; about 5 received placebo; per-sample allocation not given. Material that was analyzed had been drawn on day 63 after the first vaccine or placebo injection. The sequencing here drew on peripheral blood, taken in a trial of Ad26.COV2.S vaccine versus placebo. These receptors were collected from a person aged 18-60 years who received the Ad26.COV2.S COVID-19 vaccine or a placebo.

The chain is built from TRBV29-1 and TRBJ2-3; D possibly corresponds to TRBD2 (7 bases). V shed 4 bases and J shed 3 bases, with 23 bases lying between them. The CDR3 runs to 17 residues. Germline V gene lookup returns CDR1 SQVTM and CDR2 ANQGSEA. The CDR3 DNA is TGCAGCGTTGCTTTGGGCGGGGGCCTCTTTTGGACAGATACGCAGTATTTT. This codes for CSVALGGGLFWTDTQYF.

In its sample, this clone was seen a few times. The J gene is TRBJ1-4, the V gene TRBV6-5, with 9 bases that match TRBD1. Trimming removed 6 bases from V and 11 bases from J; junction bases left unmatched: 10. The CDR3 has 14 residues. Looked up from germline, CDR1 is MNHEY and CDR2 is SVGAGI. The CDR3 nucleotides read TGTGCCAGCAGCCGGACAGGGGCGCAGCGGAAACTGTTTTTT. Its translation is CASSRTGAQRKLFF.

The chain employs TRBV4-1 and TRBJ1-6; D not certain. The CDR3 is 16 residues long. The V gene's germline CDR1 is MGHRA and CDR2 YSYEKL. The germline V and J ends were trimmed by 1 base and 0 bases, with 7 bases remaining between them. Here the CDR3 reads CASSQVQSSYNSPLHF. For the CDR3, the DNA is TGCGCCAGCAGCCAAGTACAAAGCTCCTATAATTCACCCCTCCACTTT.

This chain links TRBV21-1 with TRBJ2-3; the D call TRBD2 from the table was never checked on the DNA. TRBV21-1 is tagged as a pseudogene. This CDR3 is built from 19 residues. The CDR3 nucleotides are TGTGCCAGCAGCAAAGTGAGGGGAGCCGGGACTAGCGCCACAGATACGCAGTATTTT. It specifies CASSKVRGAGTSATDTQYF.

V usage is TRBV15 and J usage is TRBJ1-5; D is unclear. In germline, CDR1 is LNHNV, CDR2 YYDKDF (reference sequence). Trimming removed 0 bases at V and 0 bases at J, with 9 bases between. The CDR3 length is 16 residues. The CDR3 here is CATSREHLYSNQPQHF. For the CDR3, the DNA is TGTGCCACCAGCAGAGAACACCTCTATAGCAATCAGCCCCAGCATTTT.

The rearrangement joins TRBV3-1 (or the pseudogene TRBV3-2) to TRBJ1-2, with TRBD1 matching 10 bases. V lost 2 bases and J lost 4; bases outside the gene matches: 4. This CDR3 is built from 15 residues. Germline V gene lookup returns CDR1 LGHDT and CDR2 YNNKEL (reference sequence). In DNA form, the CDR3 reads TGTGCCAGCAGCCAACAGGGACAGGGGCTCTATGGCTACACCTTC. This gives the protein CASSQQGQGLYGYTF.

J is TRBJ2-3 and V is TRBV7-9, with a weak D call TRBD2 (5 bases). V lost 2 bases to trimming and J lost 0 bases, with 18 bases between them. The CDR3 is 18 residues long. CDR1 is SEHNR, CDR2 FQNEAQ, per germline (reference sequence). The CDR3 DNA reads as TGTGCCAGCAGCTTATCGGCTGGGCCCCTAGCTAGCACAGATACGCAGTATTTT. Amino acids: CASSLSAGPLASTDTQYF. The complete variable domain, with remaining parts taken from reference TRBV7-9 and TRBJ2-3, reads DTGVSQNPRHKITKRGQNVTFRCDPISEHNRLYWYRQTLGQGPEFLTYFQNEAQLEKSRLLSDRFSAERPKGSFSTLEIQRTEQGDSAMYLCASSLSAGPLASTDTQYFGPGTRLTVL.

The chain has TRBV12-5 and TRBJ2-3; 7 nucleotides agree with TRBD2. V gave up 2 bases and J gave up 2 bases; unmatched junction bases: 4. The CDR3 has 15 residues. CDR1 and CDR2 (germline): LGHNT, FRNRAP. Here the CDR3 reads CASGLRAGPTDTQYF. The CDR3 DNA is TGTGCTAGTGGTTTGCGAGCGGGGCCCACAGATACGCAGTATTTT.

The chain uses TRBV5-8 and TRBJ2-1, with D perhaps matching TRBD1 (5 bases). The CDR3 consists of 15 residues. The V end lost 0 bases, the J end lost 4 bases, and 11 bases lay between the germline ends. Per the germline V gene, CDR1 is SGHTS and CDR2 is YDEGEE. CDR3 DNA: TGTGCCAGCAGCTTGGGGCAGGGCCCGTACAATGAGCAGTTCTTC. As protein: CASSLGQGPYNEQFF.

The genes are TRBV10-1 and TRBJ1-4, with D possibly being TRBD1 (5 bases). V was trimmed by 7 bases and J by 3 bases, leaving 18 bases between them. The CDR3 is 16 residues long. Germline CDR1 reads WNHNN; CDR2 reads SYGVQD (reference sequence). In nucleotides, the CDR3 is TGCGCCAGCACGGGACCCCTGCGCATAGCTAATGAAAAACTGTTTTTT. It yields the protein CASTGPLRIANEKLFF.

The chain links TRBV27 to TRBJ1-1; D not resolved. This CDR3 has 14 residues. Looked up from germline, CDR1 is MNHEY and CDR2 is SMNVEV (reference sequence). V was shortened by 2 bases and J by 12 bases, with 19 bases between the two germline ends. The CDR3 loop reads CASSLRWERERTFF. In nucleotides, the CDR3 is TGTGCCAGCAGTTTACGGTGGGAAAGGGAGCGAACTTTCTTT.

V gene TRBV27 combines with J gene TRBJ1-2; 10 nucleotides agree with TRBD1. V was clipped by 6 bases and J by 5 bases; unmatched bases: 9. The germline gives CDR1 MNHEY, CDR2 SMNVEV (reference sequence). The CDR3 extends over 15 amino acids. CDR3 protein: CASRLTGGADYGYTF. The CDR3 DNA follows: TGTGCCAGCAGGTTGACAGGGGGCGCGGATTATGGCTACACCTTC.

The V call is TRBV15, the J call TRBJ2-1, with D uncertain. This CDR3 has 17 residues. Trimming took off 0 bases at V and 1 base at J, with 13 bases between the two ends. Germline V gene lookup returns CDR1 LNHNV and CDR2 YYDKDF (reference sequence). Here the CDR3 DNA reads TGTGCCACCAGCAGAGATGGGAAGTTGCGTTCCTACAATGAGCAGTTCTTC. It encodes CATSRDGKLRSYNEQFF.

This chain links TRBV19 with TRBJ1-2; 8 bases match TRBD1. CDR3 length equals 18 residues. Trimming at V came to 5 bases and at J to 3 bases, leaving 17 bases not matched to a gene. Germline V lookup: CDR1 LNHDA, CDR2 SQIVND (reference sequence). The CDR3 sequence is CASSPLLSGTGAYYGYTF. The CDR3 region has the DNA TGTGCCAGTAGTCCCCTCTTATCCGGGACAGGCGCATACTATGGCTACACCTTC.

This chain joins TRBV2 and TRBJ2-3; TRBD2 agrees at 12 bases. This CDR3 is 18 amino acids long. Germline-derived CDR1 and CDR2 are SNHLY and FYNNEI. J gave up 4 bases and V 8 bases, and 16 bases lay outside the gene matches. In nucleotides, the CDR3 is TGTGCCAGCCCTGATGGCCTAGCGGGGGGGCAGTCCGCAGATACGCAGTATTTT. Its translation: CASPDGLAGGQSADTQYF.

V usage is TRBV2 and J usage is TRBJ1-5; D is unclear. The CDR3 loop spans 16 amino acids. Trimming shortened V by 3 bases and J by 1 base, and 13 bases separated the two germline ends. The germline CDR1 and CDR2 sequences are SNHLY and FYNNEI. The CDR3 nucleotides are TGTGCCAGCAGTGACCGCGGACGTGAGAGCAATCAGCCCCAGCATTTT. This sequence encodes CASSDRGRESNQPQHF.

The chain is built from TRBV7-2 and TRBJ1-1; a possible D gene is TRBD1 (5 bases). With 1 base removed from V and 2 bases from J, the gap between germline ends came to 8 bases. The germline CDR1 and CDR2 sequences are SGHTA and FQGNSA. The CDR3 length is 14 residues. The CDR3 DNA sequence: TGTGCCAGCAGCTTAGGGGGACCCAACACTGAAGCTTTCTTT. Translating it yields CASSLGGPNTEAFF. Supplemented by reference TRBV7-2 and TRBJ1-1, the full variable domain reads GAGVSQSPSNKVTEKGKDVELRCDPISGHTALYWYRQSLGQGLEFLIYFQGNSAPDKSGLPSDRFSAERTGGSVSTLTIQRTQQEDSAVYLCASSLGGPNTEAFFGQGTRLTVV.

This clone was seen once. This chain links TRBV18 with TRBJ1-3; D is perhaps TRBD1 (6 bases). This CDR3 has 15 residues. Germline loops: CDR1 KGHSH, CDR2 LQKENI. Trimming left V 0 bases short and J 1 base short, with 7 bases between. The CDR3 sequence: CASSPPGGSGNTIYF. In DNA, the CDR3 is TGTGCCAGCTCACCACCAGGGGGATCTGGAAACACCATATATTTT.

The chain combines TRBV5-5 with TRBJ1-1, with D uncertain. In germline, CDR1 is SGHKS, CDR2 YYEKEE (reference sequence). The CDR3 totals 14 residues. Trimming shortened V by 2 bases and J by 2 bases, and 10 bases separated the two germline ends. Here the CDR3 reads CASSLGRANTEAFF. For the CDR3, the DNA is TGTGCCAGCAGCTTAGGACGGGCTAACACTGAAGCTTTCTTT.

The chain is built from TRBV7-9 and TRBJ2-2; 10 nucleotides match TRBD2. The germline V gene has CDR1 SEHNR and CDR2 FQNEAQ (reference sequence). J gave up 5 bases and V 5 bases, and 8 bases lay outside the gene matches. This CDR3 is built from 16 residues. This CDR3 is CASSLEGLALTGELFF. CDR3 coding DNA: TGTGCCAGCAGCCTAGAGGGACTAGCGCTTACCGGGGAGCTGTTTTTT.

V and J are TRBV4-1 and TRBJ2-1; D is possibly TRBD2 (5 bases). The CDR3 consists of 16 residues. Trimming stripped 4 bases from V and 4 bases from J, with 17 bases between. Germline CDR1 MGHRA, CDR2 YSYEKL. CDR3 coding DNA: TGCGCCAGCAGCCCATCTAGCCATACCGATTACAATGAGCAGTTCTTC. Translated, it gives CASSPSSHTDYNEQFF.

This clone was observed a handful of times. The V call is TRBV6-2 or TRBV6-3, the J call TRBJ2-2; no clear D. The V and J ends lost 2 bases and 5 bases respectively, with 12 bases between them. This CDR3 contains 15 residues. Germline lookup yields CDR1 MNHEY and CDR2 SVGEGT. The CDR3 loop reads CASSYEEVVTGELFF. The DNA of the CDR3 is TGTGCCAGCAGTTACGAAGAGGTGGTGACCGGGGAGCTGTTTTTT.

V gene TRBV7-9 combines with J gene TRBJ2-3; D is uncertain. Trimming removed 3 bases from V and 5 bases from J, with 6 bases in between. The germline V gene encodes CDR1 SEHNR and CDR2 FQNEAQ (reference sequence). CDR3 length: 12 amino acids. CDR3 amino acids: CASSFRIDTQYF. The CDR3 DNA is TGTGCCAGCAGCTTCAGGATAGATACGCAGTATTTT.

In its sample, this clone was seen once. The genes are TRBV5-1 and TRBJ2-3, with TRBD1 matching 7 bases. Germline assignment: CDR1 SGHRS and CDR2 YFSETQ. The CDR3 extends over 16 amino acids. The V gene end was trimmed by 2 bases and the J gene end by 1 base; junction bases not matched to a gene: 7. The CDR3 spells CASSLFGTERTDTQYF. CDR3 coding DNA: TGCGCCAGCAGCTTATTCGGGACAGAGCGCACAGATACGCAGTATTTT.